The sequence of this T cell receptor beta chain was determined in a study of blood T cell repertoires in COVID-19. Whole-study context: Sample material is recorded as cDNA or gDNA derived from T cells, B-cell-depleted T cells, or PBMCs.

Profiled with immunoSEQ multiplex PCR; TCRdb holds only in-frame clones, not every one. The sample shows 200,000 to 250,000 clones, 80% to 85% of them seen only once. Trimming removed 3 bases from V and 4 bases from J; junction bases left unmatched: 16. The germline V gene has CDR1 LNHDA and CDR2 SQIVND (reference sequence). The CDR3 totals 19 residues. The source material was peripheral blood. This chain connects TRBV19 to TRBJ2-7, with 12 positions matching TRBD2. The origin of this receptor is a woman aged 25 to 45 who had recovered from COVID-19. CDR3 amino acids: CASSIGAATSGRVKYEQYF. The DNA of the CDR3 is TGTGCCAGTAGTATCGGGGCTGCGACTAGCGGGAGAGTTAAATACGAGCAGTACTTC.